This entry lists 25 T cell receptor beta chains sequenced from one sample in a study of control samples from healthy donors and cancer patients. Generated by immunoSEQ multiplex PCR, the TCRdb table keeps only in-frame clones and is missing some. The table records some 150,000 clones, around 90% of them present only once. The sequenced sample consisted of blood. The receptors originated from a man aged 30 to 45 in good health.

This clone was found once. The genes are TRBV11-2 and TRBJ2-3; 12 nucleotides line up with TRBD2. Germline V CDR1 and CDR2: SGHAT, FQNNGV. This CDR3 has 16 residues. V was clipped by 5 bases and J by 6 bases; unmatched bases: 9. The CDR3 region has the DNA TGTGCCAGCAGCACAAGACTAGCGGGGGCGGGGGATACGCAGTATTTT. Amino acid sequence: CASSTRLAGAGDTQYF.

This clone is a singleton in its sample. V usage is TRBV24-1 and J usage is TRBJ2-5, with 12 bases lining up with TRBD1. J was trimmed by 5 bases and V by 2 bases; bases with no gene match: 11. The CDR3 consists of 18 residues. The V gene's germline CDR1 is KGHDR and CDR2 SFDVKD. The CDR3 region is CATSDSILGQGAKETQYF. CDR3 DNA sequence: TGTGCCACCAGTGATTCGATTCTGGGACAGGGGGCGAAGGAGACCCAGTACTTC.

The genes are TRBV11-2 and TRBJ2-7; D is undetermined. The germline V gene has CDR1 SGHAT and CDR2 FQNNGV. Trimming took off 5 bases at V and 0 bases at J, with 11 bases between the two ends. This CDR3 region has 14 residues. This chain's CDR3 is CASSPMLSSYEQYF. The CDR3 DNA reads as TGTGCCAGCAGCCCAATGTTAAGCTCCTACGAGCAGTACTTC.

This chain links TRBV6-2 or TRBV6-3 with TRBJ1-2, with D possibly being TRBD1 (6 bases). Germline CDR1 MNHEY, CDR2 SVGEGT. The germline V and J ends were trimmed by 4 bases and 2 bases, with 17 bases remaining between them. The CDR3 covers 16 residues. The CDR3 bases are TGTGCCAGCAGTTTGGACAGTCTTTTACTCAACTATGGCTACACCTTC. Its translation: CASSLDSLLLNYGYTF.

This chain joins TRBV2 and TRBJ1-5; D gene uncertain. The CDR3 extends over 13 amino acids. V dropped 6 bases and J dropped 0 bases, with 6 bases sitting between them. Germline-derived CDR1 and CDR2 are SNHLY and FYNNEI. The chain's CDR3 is CASRTYSNQPQHF. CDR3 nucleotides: TGTGCCAGCAGGACATATAGCAATCAGCCCCAGCATTTT.

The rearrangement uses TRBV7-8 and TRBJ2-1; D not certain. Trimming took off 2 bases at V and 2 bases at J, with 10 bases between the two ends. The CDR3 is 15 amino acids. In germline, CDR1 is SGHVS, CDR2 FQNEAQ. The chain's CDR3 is CASSLYHTTYNEQFF. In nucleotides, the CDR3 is TGTGCCAGCAGCTTATACCATACCACCTACAATGAGCAGTTCTTC. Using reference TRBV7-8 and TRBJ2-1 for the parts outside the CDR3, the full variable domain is GAGVSQSPRYKVAKRGQDVALRCDPISGHVSLFWYQQALGQGPEFLTYFQNEAQLDKSGLPSDRFFAERPEGSVSTLKIQRTQQEDSAVYLCASSLYHTTYNEQFFGPGTRLTVL.

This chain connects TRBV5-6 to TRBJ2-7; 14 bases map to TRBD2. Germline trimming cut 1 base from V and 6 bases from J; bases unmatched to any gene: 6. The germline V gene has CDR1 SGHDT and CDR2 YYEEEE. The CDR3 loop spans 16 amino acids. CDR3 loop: CASSLRTSGRSGEQYF. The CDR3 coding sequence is TGTGCCAGCAGCTTGCGGACTAGCGGGAGGAGTGGCGAGCAGTACTTC.

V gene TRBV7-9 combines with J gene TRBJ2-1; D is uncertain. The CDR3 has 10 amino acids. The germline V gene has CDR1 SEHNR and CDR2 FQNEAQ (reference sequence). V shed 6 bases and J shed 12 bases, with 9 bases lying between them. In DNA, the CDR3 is TGTGCCAGCAGTTACGAAGTGCAGTTCTTC. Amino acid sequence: CASSYEVQFF.

The CDR3 region has the DNA TGTGCCAGCAGCTTAGCCAGAGGCTACGAGCAGTACTTC. Encoded protein: CASSLARGYEQYF. The chain is built from TRBV7-2 and TRBJ2-7; no firm D call. Germline CDR1 and CDR2: SGHTA and FQGNSA. This CDR3 is 13 amino acids long. V lost 0 bases and J 3 bases, leaving 6 bases between the germline ends.

The CDR3 is CASSFSGGPRETQYF. The CDR3 DNA follows: TGTGCCAGCAGCTTTTCGGGGGGGCCGCGGGAGACCCAGTACTTC. The chain couples TRBV11-1 to TRBJ2-5, with 8 bases identical to TRBD2. The CDR3 is 15 amino acids. Looked up from germline, CDR1 is SGHAT and CDR2 is FQDESV (reference sequence). V lost 3 bases and J lost 5; bases outside the gene matches: 8.

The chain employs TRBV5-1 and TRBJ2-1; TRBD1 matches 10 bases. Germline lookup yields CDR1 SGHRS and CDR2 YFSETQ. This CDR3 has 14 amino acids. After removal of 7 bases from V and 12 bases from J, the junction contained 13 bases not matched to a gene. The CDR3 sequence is CASQPGQGSLGQFF. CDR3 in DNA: TGCGCCAGCCAACCGGGACAGGGGTCCCTGGGGCAGTTCTTC.

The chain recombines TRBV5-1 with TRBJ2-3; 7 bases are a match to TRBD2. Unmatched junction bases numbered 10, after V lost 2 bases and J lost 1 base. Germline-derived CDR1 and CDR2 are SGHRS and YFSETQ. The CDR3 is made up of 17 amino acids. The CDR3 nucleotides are TGCGCCAGCAGCTTTTTTTCGGCGGGAGAGGGCACAGATACGCAGTATTTT. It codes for CASSFFSAGEGTDTQYF.

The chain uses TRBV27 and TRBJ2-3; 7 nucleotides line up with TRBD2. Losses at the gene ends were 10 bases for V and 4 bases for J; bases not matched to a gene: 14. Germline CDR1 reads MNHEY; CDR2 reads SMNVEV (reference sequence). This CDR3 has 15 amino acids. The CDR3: CATKGRVSDADTQYF. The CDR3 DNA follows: TGTGCCACTAAGGGGAGGGTTAGCGACGCAGATACGCAGTATTTT.

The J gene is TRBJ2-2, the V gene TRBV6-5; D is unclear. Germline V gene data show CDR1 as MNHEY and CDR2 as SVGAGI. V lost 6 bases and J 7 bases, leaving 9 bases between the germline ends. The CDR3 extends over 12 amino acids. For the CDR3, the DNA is TGTGCCAGCAGGCCTAGGGTCGGGGAGCTGTTTTTT. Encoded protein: CASRPRVGELFF.

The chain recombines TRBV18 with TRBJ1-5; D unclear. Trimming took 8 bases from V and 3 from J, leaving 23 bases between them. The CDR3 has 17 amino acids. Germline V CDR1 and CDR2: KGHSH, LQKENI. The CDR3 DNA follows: TGTGCCAGCAGCCCCTTCGCCCCCACACGAGTCAATCAGCCCCAGCATTTT. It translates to CASSPFAPTRVNQPQHF.

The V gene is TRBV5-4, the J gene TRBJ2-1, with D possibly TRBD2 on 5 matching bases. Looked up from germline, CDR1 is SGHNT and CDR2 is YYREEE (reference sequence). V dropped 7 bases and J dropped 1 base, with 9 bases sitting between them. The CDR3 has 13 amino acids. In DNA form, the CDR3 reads TGTGCCAGCGGACTCGAATCCTACAATGAGCAGTTCTTC. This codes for CASGLESYNEQFF.

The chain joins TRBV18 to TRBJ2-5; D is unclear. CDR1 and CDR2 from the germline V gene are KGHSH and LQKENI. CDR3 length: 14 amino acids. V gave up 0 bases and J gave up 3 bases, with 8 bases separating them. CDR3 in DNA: TGTGCCAGCTCACCACCGTCTGATAAAGAGACCCAGTACTTC. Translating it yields CASSPPSDKETQYF.

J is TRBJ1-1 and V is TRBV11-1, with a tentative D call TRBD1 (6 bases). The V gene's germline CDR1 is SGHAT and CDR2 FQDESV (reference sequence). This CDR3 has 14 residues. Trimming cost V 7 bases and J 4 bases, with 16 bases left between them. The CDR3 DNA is TGTGCCAGCACCAGGCCGGGGGCCCCCACTGAAGCTTTCTTT. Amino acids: CASTRPGAPTEAFF.

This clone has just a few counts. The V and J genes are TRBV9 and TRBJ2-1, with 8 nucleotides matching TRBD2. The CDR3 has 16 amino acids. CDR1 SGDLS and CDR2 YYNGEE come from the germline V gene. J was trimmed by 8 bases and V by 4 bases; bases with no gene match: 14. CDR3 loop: CASSSAAGVAGDEQFF. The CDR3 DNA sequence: TGTGCCAGCAGCTCCGCAGCGGGAGTGGCTGGCGATGAGCAGTTCTTC.

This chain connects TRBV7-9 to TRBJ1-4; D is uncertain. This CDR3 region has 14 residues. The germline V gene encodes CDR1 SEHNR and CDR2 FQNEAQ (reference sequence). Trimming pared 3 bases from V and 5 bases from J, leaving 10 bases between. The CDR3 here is CASSFRSLNEKLFF. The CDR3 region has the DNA TGTGCCAGCAGCTTTCGGTCCTTGAATGAAAAACTGTTTTTT.

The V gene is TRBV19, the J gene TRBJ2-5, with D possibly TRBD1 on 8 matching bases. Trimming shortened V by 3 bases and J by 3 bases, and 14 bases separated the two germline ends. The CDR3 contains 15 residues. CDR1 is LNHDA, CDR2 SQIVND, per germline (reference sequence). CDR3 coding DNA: TGTGCCAGTAGTATCGGAACAGGGGGGGAAGAGACCCAGTACTTC. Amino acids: CASSIGTGGEETQYF.

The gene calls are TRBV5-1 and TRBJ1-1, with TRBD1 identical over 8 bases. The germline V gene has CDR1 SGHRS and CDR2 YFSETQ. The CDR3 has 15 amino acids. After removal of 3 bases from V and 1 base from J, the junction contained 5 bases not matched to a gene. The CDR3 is CASSSQGAPNTEAFF. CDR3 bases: TGCGCCAGCAGCTCCCAGGGGGCCCCGAACACTGAAGCTTTCTTT.

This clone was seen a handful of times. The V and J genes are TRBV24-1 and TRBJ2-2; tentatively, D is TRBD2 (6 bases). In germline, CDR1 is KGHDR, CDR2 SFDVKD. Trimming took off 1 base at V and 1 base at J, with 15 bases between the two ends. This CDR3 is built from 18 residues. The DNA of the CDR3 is TGTGCCACCAGTGATTTTAGTGGGGCGGGAAGGAACACCGGGGAGCTGTTTTTT. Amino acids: CATSDFSGAGRNTGELFF.

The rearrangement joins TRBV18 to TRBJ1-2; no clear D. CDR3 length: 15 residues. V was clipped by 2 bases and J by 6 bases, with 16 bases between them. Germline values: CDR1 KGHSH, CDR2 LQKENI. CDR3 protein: CASSPSQTPWDGYTF. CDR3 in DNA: TGTGCCAGCTCACCATCCCAAACCCCTTGGGATGGCTACACCTTC.

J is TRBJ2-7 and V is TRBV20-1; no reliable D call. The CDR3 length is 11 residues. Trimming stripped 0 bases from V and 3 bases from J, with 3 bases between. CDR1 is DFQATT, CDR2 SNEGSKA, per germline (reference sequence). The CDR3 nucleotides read TGCAGTGCTAGAGACATCTACGAGCAGTACTTC. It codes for CSARDIYEQYF.